The clone carrying this T cell receptor (beta chain) has a count of ten or more. No antigen is known for it. The time point here: newly diagnosed GD, antithyroid drugs for less than 3 months. Isolated PBMC RNA provided the starting material for the TCR library. CDR3 length: 14 amino acids. Germline lookup yields CDR1 SNHLY and CDR2 FYNNEI. V was pared by 6 bases and J by 8 bases, with 6 bases of the junction left unmatched. This sample was included in a study of regulatory T cells in long-lasting Graves disease. To make TCR beta libraries, researchers used iRepertoire HTBI primers and Arm-PCR of CDR3 regions. TCRdb passed the multiplex PCR reads through MiXCR, listing each CDR3 protein once. The sample lists about 530,000 distinct CDR3 sequences, about 16% occurring once. Regarding the study as a whole: It was in persistent disease that TRBV28, TRBJ1-2 and TRBJ2-5 were favored.

Another study also made use of these data, one on T cells in Graves' hyperthyroidism and ophthalmopathy.

The J gene is TRBJ1-4, the V gene TRBV2, with TRBD1 matching 10 bases. The specimen comprised peripheral blood mononuclear cells (PBMCs), sampled at new diagnosis, from a patient treated with antithyroid drugs. The source is a middle-aged woman with Graves disease. CDR3 sequence: CASRRQGAEEKLFF. The CDR3 nucleotides read TGTGCCAGCAGGCGACAGGGGGCAGAGGAAAAACTGTTTTTT.